This T cell receptor beta chain was observed in a study of blood T cell repertoires in COVID-19. Study-level information: PBMCs, B-cell-depleted T cells, or T cells were the source of the cDNA or gDNA that made up the material.

With 0 bases removed from V and 6 bases from J, the gap between germline ends came to 7 bases. Germline CDR1 SGDLS, CDR2 YYNGEE. The CDR3 length is 14 residues. Assignments of participants to cohorts depended upon their own reported clinical history. Authors' methods: Amplified reference gene primers provided the basis for estimating nucleated cell counts. The repertoire was sequenced with immunoSEQ multiplex PCR; TCRdb's copy has only in-frame clones and lacks some. V, J and clone size are those of that table, while D and trimming were read from the DNA. The sample has 110,000 to 150,000 clones; 75% to 90% are singletons.

The source of this sequence is a man in his 60s who had recovered from COVID-19. Sequenced sample: PBMCs or T cells enriched from blood (not recorded which). The chain joins TRBV9 to TRBJ1-6; D remains unclear. CDR3 region: CASSVDSLNSPLHF. CDR3 in DNA: TGTGCCAGCAGCGTAGATAGCCTTAATTCACCCCTCCACTTT.